This T cell receptor beta chain comes out of a study of immune evolution from preneoplasia to lung adenocarcinoma. Study-wide context: HLA loss of heterozygosity: around 6.5% AIS, around 16% MIA, around 35% ADC, none AAH.

Trimming cost V 4 bases and J 7 bases; bases outside gene matches: 9. The germline gives CDR1 SGHNT, CDR2 YYREEE (reference sequence). This CDR3 spans 15 amino acids. TCRdb keeps only in-frame clones here, not all; method: immunoSEQ multiplex PCR. The table shows fewer than 9,000 clones, with about four fifths occurring only once. The sequence was obtained from a person aged 50-70 years with lung adenocarcinoma. Sequencing was done on a sample of FFPE invasive lung adenocarcinoma tissue. The V gene is TRBV5-4, the J gene TRBJ2-7; 12 positions match TRBD1. CDR3 sequence: CASSRPGQGAREQYF. CDR3 nucleotide sequence: TGTGCCAGCAGCCGACCGGGACAGGGGGCGCGGGAGCAGTACTTC. The complete variable domain, with remaining parts taken from reference TRBV5-4 and TRBJ2-7, reads ETGVTQSPTHLIKTRGQQVTLRCSSQSGHNTVSWYQQALGQGPQFIFQYYREEENGRGNFPPRFSGLQFPNYSSELNVNALELDDSALYLCASSRPGQGAREQYFGPGTRLTVT.